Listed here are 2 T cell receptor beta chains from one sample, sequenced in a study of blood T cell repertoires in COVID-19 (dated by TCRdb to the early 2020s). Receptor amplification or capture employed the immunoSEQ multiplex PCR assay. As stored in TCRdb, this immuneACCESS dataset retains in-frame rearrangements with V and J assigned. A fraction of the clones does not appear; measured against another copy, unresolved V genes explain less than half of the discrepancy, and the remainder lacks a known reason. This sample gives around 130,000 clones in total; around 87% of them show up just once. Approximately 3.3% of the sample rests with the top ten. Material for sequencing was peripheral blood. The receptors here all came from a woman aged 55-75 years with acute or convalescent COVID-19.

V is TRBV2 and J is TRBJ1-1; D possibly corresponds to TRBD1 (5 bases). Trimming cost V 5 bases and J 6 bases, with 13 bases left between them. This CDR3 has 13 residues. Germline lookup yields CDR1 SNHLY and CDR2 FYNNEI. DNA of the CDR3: TGTGCCAGCAGTCCCATCGGGGGAGCTGAAGCTTTCTTT. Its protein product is CASSPIGGAEAFF.

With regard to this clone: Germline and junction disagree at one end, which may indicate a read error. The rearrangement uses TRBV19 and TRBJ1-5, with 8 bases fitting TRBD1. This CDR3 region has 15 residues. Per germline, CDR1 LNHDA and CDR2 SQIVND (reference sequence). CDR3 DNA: TGTGCCAGTAGTGTAGACAGGGGTAGCAATCAGCCCCAGCATTTT. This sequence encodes CASSVDRGSNQPQHF.